The 3 T cell receptor beta chains listed next were all sequenced from one sample in a study of OX40 agonist ivuxolimab in advanced cancers. Sequencing used immunoSEQ multiplex PCR; TCRdb keeps in-frame clones, though not all of them. This sample has 60,000 to 85,000 clones, with around four fifths found just once. This sample comprised CD4+ or CD8+ T cells sorted from blood, obtained in a trial of the OX40 agonist ivuxolimab. Receptor source: an adult with an advanced solid tumor such as melanoma, head and neck, liver or kidney cancer.

The V gene is TRBV7-3, the J gene TRBJ1-3; tentatively, D is TRBD1 (5 bases). The V gene lost 5 bases and the J gene lost 0 bases, with 5 bases spanning the gap. There are 13 residues in the CDR3. Germline assignment: CDR1 SGHTA and CDR2 FQGTGA. CDR3 loop: CASSGASGNTIYF. The DNA for the CDR3 is TGTGCCAGCAGCGGGGCCTCTGGAAACACCATATATTTT.

This clone was counted at least ten times. This chain joins TRBV7-2 and TRBJ2-7; 7 positions agree with TRBD1. The germline V gene has CDR1 SGHTA and CDR2 FQGNSA. V lost 5 bases and J lost 7; bases outside the gene matches: 17. The CDR3 spans 16 residues. The CDR3 region is CASSRDRTGNPGEQYF. The CDR3 DNA reads as TGTGCCAGCAGCCGGGACAGAACAGGCAACCCGGGAGAGCAGTACTTC.

V and J are TRBV6-4 and TRBJ2-1, with D tentatively TRBD1 or TRBD2 (5 bases each). CDR1 is MRHNA and CDR2 is SNTAGT in the germline V gene. The CDR3 is 17 amino acids. The germline V and J ends were trimmed by 7 bases and 0 bases, with 19 bases remaining between them. CDR3 sequence (DNA): TGTGCCAGCACCCTAGGTCGGGGCCCAAGCTCCTACAATGAGCAGTTCTTC. It specifies CASTLGRGPSSYNEQFF.